The 19 T cell receptor beta chains below all came from one sample that was sequenced in a study of blood T cell repertoires in COVID-19. Using immunoSEQ multiplex PCR, the repertoire was profiled, and TCRdb retains in-frame clones only, with some absent. The sample holds 55,000 to 70,000 clones, about 90% seen once. Source material: peripheral blood. The origin of the receptors is a woman aged 45-65 years with active or convalescent COVID-19.

The V and J genes are TRBV5-6 and TRBJ1-2; D is unresolved. V shed 3 bases and J shed 1 base, with 16 bases lying between them. The CDR3 runs 16 residues. Germline values: CDR1 SGHDT, CDR2 YYEEEE. The CDR3 protein is CASSSPQSARNYGYTF. CDR3 nucleotide sequence: TGTGCCAGCAGCTCGCCCCAGAGCGCCCGTAACTATGGCTACACCTTC.

The chain couples TRBV21-1 to TRBJ2-5; the table's TRBD2 call for D was not verified on the DNA. TRBV21-1 is labeled a pseudogene. This CDR3 comprises 14 residues. CDR3 amino acids: CASSRVGEKETQYF. Here the CDR3 DNA reads TGTGCCAGCAGCAGGGTCGGGGAGAAAGAGACCCAGTACTTC.

This clone was seen once. The V gene is TRBV28, the J gene TRBJ1-1; unclear D gene. Germline V gene sequence: CDR1 MDHEN, CDR2 SYDVKM. The CDR3 loop spans 14 amino acids. V shed 3 bases and J shed 0 bases, with 8 bases lying between them. Here the CDR3 reads CASSLGRLNTEAFF. CDR3 bases: TGTGCCAGCAGTTTGGGGAGGCTGAACACTGAAGCTTTCTTT.

With respect to this clone: The same CDR3 also results from other DNA sequences found in this sample. The chain carries TRBV2 and TRBJ2-7; unclear D gene. This CDR3 has 12 residues. Germline-derived CDR1 and CDR2 are SNHLY and FYNNEI. V lost 8 bases to trimming and J lost 0 bases, with 8 bases between them. The CDR3 bases are TGTGCCAGCTCGGAGAGCTCCTACGAGCAGTACTTC. Protein: CASSESSYEQYF.

The CDR3 loop is CASSHATSGYEQFF. As DNA, the CDR3 is TGTGCCAGCAGCCATGCGACTAGCGGGTATGAGCAGTTCTTC. The rearrangement links TRBV5-5 to TRBJ2-1; 10 bases map to TRBD2. In germline, CDR1 is SGHKS, CDR2 YYEKEE (reference sequence). V trimming: 4 bases; J trimming: 8 bases; junction bases outside the gene matches: 6. The CDR3 runs 14 residues. Together with reference TRBV5-5 and TRBJ2-1, the CDR3 gives the full variable domain: DAGVTQSPTHLIKTRGQQVTLRCSPISGHKSVSWYQQVLGQGPQFIFQYYEKEERGRGNFPDRFSARQFPNYSSELNVNALLLGDSALYLCASSHATSGYEQFFGPGTRLTVL.

The genes are TRBV12-3 or TRBV12-4 and TRBJ1-1; D gene unclear. The V end was cut by 3 bases, the J end by 8 bases, with 10 bases between. The CDR3 length is 12 residues. The CDR3 is CASSLRVREAFF. The CDR3 nucleotides are TGTGCCAGCAGTTTGCGGGTCCGGGAAGCTTTCTTT.

The chain uses TRBV30 and TRBJ2-7, with 10 bases lining up with TRBD2. Germline trimming cut 4 bases from V and 2 bases from J; bases unmatched to any gene: 2. This CDR3 is built from 13 residues. Germline V gives CDR1 GTSNPN, CDR2 SVGIG (reference sequence). The CDR3 bases are TGTGCCTGGACTAGCGGGAGTGCCTACGAGCAGTACTTC. This translates into CAWTSGSAYEQYF. The entire variable domain, with the rest obtained from reference TRBV30 and TRBJ2-7, is as follows: SQTIHQWPATLVQPVGSPLSLECTVEGTSNPNLYWYRQAAGRGLQLLFYSVGIGQISSEVPQNLSASRPQDRQFILSSKKLLLSDSGFYLCAWTSGSAYEQYFGPGTRLTVT.

V gene TRBV5-6 combines with J gene TRBJ2-1; D is uncertain. Germline CDR1 and CDR2: SGHDT and YYEEEE. V lost 6 bases and J 3 bases, leaving 16 bases between the germline ends. CDR3 length: 15 amino acids. CDR3 residues: CASTHGLKLYNEQFF. CDR3 nucleotide sequence: TGTGCCAGCACCCATGGGCTCAAACTCTACAATGAGCAGTTCTTC.

CDR3 amino acids: CASSPTGYNQPQHF. The CDR3 DNA sequence: TGTGCCAGCAGCCCCACGGGGTACAATCAGCCCCAGCATTTT. The gene calls are TRBV25-1 and TRBJ1-5, with D unclear. The CDR3 is made up of 14 amino acids. V shed 6 bases and J shed 3 bases, with 12 bases lying between them. Germline CDR1 and CDR2: MGHDK and SYGVNS.

The CDR3 spells CASTGGWGVSQPQHF. In nucleotides, the CDR3 is TGCGCCAGCACCGGAGGGTGGGGGGTAAGTCAGCCCCAGCATTTT. J is TRBJ1-5 and V is TRBV5-1, with D perhaps TRBD1 (5 bases). CDR1 and CDR2 (germline): SGHRS, YFSETQ. V was pared by 6 bases and J by 6 bases, with 19 bases between. The length of the CDR3 is 15 residues.

The V call is TRBV7-6, the J call TRBJ1-3; 8 bases agree with TRBD1. CDR1 and CDR2 (germline): SGHVS, FNYEAQ. V was pared by 0 bases and J by 4 bases, with 8 bases of the junction left unmatched. This CDR3 has 17 residues. The CDR3 sequence: CASSLATRTGWGNTIYF. DNA of the CDR3: TGTGCCAGCAGCTTAGCTACCCGGACAGGGTGGGGAAACACCATATATTTT.

This chain links TRBV10-1 with TRBJ2-1, with D possibly being TRBD1 (6 bases). The germline gives CDR1 WNHNN, CDR2 SYGVQD (reference sequence). The CDR3 is 13 residues long. Trimming left V 5 bases short and J 7 bases short, with 12 bases between. CDR3 in DNA: TGCGCCAGCAGTCCTGGGACAACAAATGAGCAGTTCTTC. Translating it yields CASSPGTTNEQFF.

This chain links TRBV7-9 with TRBJ2-2, with D perhaps matching TRBD2 (6 bases). Trimming cost V 2 bases and J 2 bases, with 12 bases left between them. Germline-derived CDR1 and CDR2 are SEHNR and FQNEAQ (reference sequence). The CDR3 totals 16 residues. CDR3 sequence: CASSLNAGPNTGELFF. The DNA for the CDR3 is TGTGCCAGCAGCTTAAACGCGGGACCCAACACCGGGGAGCTGTTTTTT.

V gene TRBV7-9 combines with J gene TRBJ2-5; 11 nucleotides align to TRBD2. This CDR3 spans 13 amino acids. Looked up from germline, CDR1 is SEHNR and CDR2 is FQNEAQ (reference sequence). V shed 3 bases, J shed 7 bases, and the junction held 1 base outside the gene matches. For the CDR3, the DNA is TGTGCCAGCAGCTTGGGGACTAGCGGGACCCAGTACTTC. Its protein is CASSLGTSGTQYF.

This chain connects TRBV9 to TRBJ1-2, with D perhaps matching TRBD1 (6 bases). Per germline, CDR1 SGDLS and CDR2 YYNGEE. This CDR3 contains 16 residues. V shed 4 bases and J shed 1 base, with 17 bases lying between them. The CDR3: CASSPRTGTLNYGYTF. In DNA form, the CDR3 reads TGTGCCAGCAGCCCCAGAACCGGGACACTTAACTATGGCTACACCTTC.

This clone came up once. The rearrangement links TRBV29-1 to TRBJ2-2; unclear D gene. The germline V gene encodes CDR1 SQVTM and CDR2 ANQGSEA. V lost 7 bases, J lost 8 bases, and 11 bases lay in between. This CDR3 is 11 amino acids long. The CDR3 protein is CSGSRRGELFF. The CDR3 DNA sequence: TGCAGCGGAAGCCGGCGGGGGGAGCTGTTTTTT.

The chain links TRBV20-1 to TRBJ2-1, with 8 bases lining up with TRBD2. The trim removed 3 bases at V and 8 bases at J, leaving 6 bases unmatched. CDR1 DFQATT and CDR2 SNEGSKA come from the germline V gene (reference sequence). The CDR3 runs to 13 residues. CDR3 in amino acids: CSASLAGRDEQFF. The CDR3 DNA reads as TGCAGTGCTAGTCTAGCGGGCAGGGATGAGCAGTTCTTC.

The chain employs TRBV2 and TRBJ2-3; D may be TRBD1 (6 bases). The ends were cut back, 1 base at V and 4 bases at J, with 9 bases in the middle. The germline CDR1 and CDR2 sequences are SNHLY and FYNNEI. The CDR3 has 14 residues. The CDR3 coding sequence is TGTGCCAGCAGTGAAGGACAGGTTCCAGATACGCAGTATTTT. Protein product: CASSEGQVPDTQYF.

This chain links TRBV5-4 with TRBJ2-3, with 11 bases identical to TRBD2. Unmatched junction bases numbered 3, after V lost 2 bases and J lost 4 bases. There are 15 residues in the CDR3. In germline, CDR1 is SGHNT, CDR2 YYREEE (reference sequence). CDR3 in DNA: TGTGCCAGCAGCTTTAGCGGGAGGGGCCCAGATACGCAGTATTTT. Residues: CASSFSGRGPDTQYF.